This T cell receptor beta chain was identified in a study of T cells in Graves' hyperthyroidism and ophthalmopathy. Study-wide results and caveats: Most clonotypes expanded in the thyroid (above 0.001) were also present in blood. Ophthalmopathy got predicted by the model a median roughly six months before its onset.

In regard to this clonotype: Its antigen is not identified.

The CDR3 contains 11 residues. Trimming left V 11 bases short and J 2 bases short, with 9 bases between. Germline assignment: CDR1 SGHTA and CDR2 FQGNSA. Patients with uncontrolled infections, other autoimmune diseases, pregnancy or lactation were excluded. Diagnostic assessment was based on clinical symptoms, serum thyroxine and TRAb, thyroid ultrasound and orbital computed tomography. From RNA transcripts, TCR beta CDR3 regions were amplified. HTBI primers were the set used in a first-round RT-PCR of the TCR CDR3. TCRdb called the multiplex PCR reads again in MiXCR, with one record for every CDR3 protein. The table has about 640,000 distinct CDR3 sequences, about 45% seen once.

The sequence was collected from an adult man with Graves' disease, either hyperthyroidism or ophthalmopathy (not recorded which). The rearrangement links TRBV7-2 to TRBJ2-5, with a possible D match to TRBD2 (6 bases). The sample taken for sequencing was peripheral blood or thyroid tissue (not recorded which). CDR3 coding DNA: TGTGCCCAGGAGGGGCAAGAGACCCAGTACTTC. Protein: CAQEGQETQYF.